Below, 9 T cell receptor beta chains from the same sample are listed, as sequenced in a study of blood T cell repertoires in COVID-19. Sequencing was performed with immunoSEQ multiplex PCR; in TCRdb, only in-frame clones are kept and a portion is missing. Of a few hundred thousand clones listed, 70% to 90% are singletons. The sample consisted of PBMCs or T cells enriched from blood (not recorded which). The source of these receptors is a woman aged 40 to 55 with acute COVID-19.

In this sample, this clone turned up a few times. This chain uses TRBV7-6 with TRBJ1-2; 7 bases match TRBD1. Losses at the gene ends were 4 bases for V and 7 bases for J; bases not matched to a gene: 15. CDR1 SGHVS and CDR2 FNYEAQ come from the germline V gene. CDR3 length: 16 residues. DNA of the CDR3: TGTGCCAGCAGCTCGAGACAGGGCTCCCCGGGGATTGGCTACACCTTC. It translates to CASSSRQGSPGIGYTF.

The chain has TRBV27 and TRBJ1-3, with 8 bases matching TRBD1. With V trimmed by 7 bases and J by 0 bases, 23 bases remained unmatched. The CDR3 totals 21 residues. Germline V CDR1 and CDR2: MNHEY, SMNVEV (reference sequence). CDR3 sequence: CASTYRYRGTGLLNSGNTIYF. The CDR3 DNA reads TGTGCCAGCACCTATCGTTATAGGGGGACAGGCCTCCTAAACTCTGGAAACACCATATATTTT.

The chain joins TRBV5-1 to TRBJ2-1; D not certain. Trimming left V 0 bases short and J 4 bases short, with 11 bases between. Germline assignment: CDR1 SGHRS and CDR2 YFSETQ. This CDR3 is 15 amino acids long. The CDR3 region is CASSLGYFPYNEQFF. In DNA form, the CDR3 reads TGCGCCAGCAGCTTGGGGTACTTTCCGTACAATGAGCAGTTCTTC. The variable domain in full, with the rest retrieved from reference TRBV5-1 and TRBJ2-1, is KAGVTQTPRYLIKTRGQQVTLSCSPISGHRSVSWYQQTPGQGLQFLFEYFSETQRNKGNFPGRFSGRQFSNSRSEMNVSTLELGDSALYLCASSLGYFPYNEQFFGPGTRLTVL.

V is TRBV28 and J is TRBJ2-2; 7 bases are a match to TRBD2. CDR1 MDHEN and CDR2 SYDVKM come from the germline V gene. The V segment lost 8 bases and the J segment 5 bases; nucleotides outside the gene matches: 5. CDR3 size: 13 residues. This CDR3 is CASAGEWTGELFF. CDR3 DNA: TGTGCCAGCGCGGGAGAATGGACCGGGGAGCTGTTTTTT.

The rearrangement links TRBV11-1 to TRBJ2-5; the D gene is possibly TRBD1 (6 bases). Germline V gene lookup returns CDR1 SGHAT and CDR2 FQDESV (reference sequence). The V end was cut by 3 bases, the J end by 0 bases, with 11 bases between. This CDR3 region has 15 residues. The CDR3 DNA is TGTGCCAGCAGCTTCTCCCGACAGGACCAAGAGACCCAGTACTTC. This sequence encodes CASSFSRQDQETQYF.

CDR3 sequence reads: CASSRDTKPYEQYF. The DNA of the CDR3 is TGTGCCAGTTCCCGGGACACCAAGCCCTACGAGCAGTACTTC. V and J are TRBV3-1 (or the pseudogene TRBV3-2) and TRBJ2-7; possibly TRBD1 for D (6 bases). The CDR3 is 14 amino acids. V lost 9 bases and J 2 bases, leaving 17 bases between the germline ends. Germline CDR1 reads LGHDT; CDR2 reads YNNKEL (reference sequence).

The V gene is TRBV7-2, the J gene TRBJ2-5; 11 bases are a match to TRBD2. V was clipped by 5 bases and J by 3 bases; unmatched bases: 8. The CDR3 runs 16 residues. CDR1 is SGHTA, CDR2 FQGNSA, per germline. The CDR3, as DNA: TGTGCCAGCAGCATCCCCGGGACTAGCGGCAAAGAGACCCAGTACTTC. Translating it yields CASSIPGTSGKETQYF.

The chain couples TRBV2 to TRBJ2-7; TRBD1 aligns across 8 bases. J was trimmed by 8 bases and V by 5 bases; bases with no gene match: 17. The CDR3 length is 16 residues. The germline V gene encodes CDR1 SNHLY and CDR2 FYNNEI. The CDR3 DNA reads as TGTGCCAGCAGTATAATGGGACAGGTGCTCGAGGGGAAGCAGTACTTC. Its protein product is CASSIMGQVLEGKQYF.

This clone occurred once. V is TRBV7-2 and J is TRBJ2-7; 10 nucleotides align to TRBD2. The CDR3 is 14 residues long. The V and J ends lost 6 bases and 1 base, in that order; junction bases with no gene match: 3. Germline assignment: CDR1 SGHTA and CDR2 FQGNSA. DNA for the CDR3: TGTGCCAGCAGTCTTAGCGGGAGGTCCTACGAGCAGTACTTC. Its protein is CASSLSGRSYEQYF.